This T cell receptor (beta chain) is from a study of cytomegalovirus exposure and HLA in healthy donors. Study-level information: The 130 or so validation repertoires used a platform that matched the one used for the roughly 700 first-cohort repertoires, as a later analysis reported.

Libraries were prepared by immunoSEQ multiplex PCR; TCRdb keeps only in-frame clonotypes and omits some of them. The sample consists of about 150,000 clones, approximately 86% of them appearing once. Germline V lookup: CDR1 MDHEN, CDR2 SYDVKM. Losses at the gene ends were 5 bases for V and 2 bases for J; bases not matched to a gene: 4. This CDR3 has 14 residues. The donors were part of the approximately 120-subject validation cohort, which stood apart from the approximately 670-subject first cohort. Sequenced input: PBMCs. The sequence was collected from a human donor in good health. The chain employs TRBV28 and TRBJ2-7; the match to TRBD2 covers 9 bases. The CDR3 sequence: CASSPSGVPYEQYF. DNA of the CDR3: TGTGCCAGCAGTCCTAGCGGGGTACCCTACGAGCAGTACTTC.